This section outlines one T cell receptor (beta chain) sequence together with its context. What this receptor recognizes is not known. No base qualities exist here, and no much larger clone lies one base off it. The data stem from a study of CD8 T cells in ankylosing spondylitis (dated by TCRdb to about 2017). Some background on the complete study: The study profiled T cell receptor beta repertoires in healthy donors and ankylosing spondylitis patients to find disease-linked TCR variants. The full study cohort comprised some 27 ankylosing spondylitis patients and 110 or so healthy donors. Peripheral blood was sampled, and synovial fluid was also collected from ankylosing spondylitis patients.

Study-level results and caveats: A TCR beta motif of fewer than 10 highly homologous amino acid variants appeared characteristic of blood from ankylosing spondylitis patients. The disease-linked clones were reported to be significantly enriched in matched synovial fluid samples from ankylosing spondylitis patients. In peripheral blood, the disease-linked clones were found at relatively low frequencies and had a CD8+ phenotype. Some motif variants had previously been reported in the synovial fluid and blood of reactive arthritis patients, which suggests shared mechanisms of disease initiation.

These reads were obtained on an Illumina HiSeq 2500. Quantitative 5'-RACE with molecular barcodes was used to prepare TCR beta libraries. The study's processing was this. Disease-linked TCR variants were identified with a new computational method built on a probabilistic model of VDJ rearrangement. TCRdb handled the public reads itself, with Q25 trimming in fastp and clone calling in MiXCR, and kept productive beta chains. When rows share a CDR3 protein, they turn into one entry using the most common DNA and genes. V and J calls and clone size were set by TCRdb, not the authors. This sample comprises 220,000 or so distinct CDR3 sequences, around 16% of them detected only once. The ten largest clones represent approximately 40% of the sample. The CDR3 starts with the cysteine, ends with the phenylalanine, and has 15 residues. Here the CDR3 DNA is all that survives: 45 bases in frame from base 1. Trimming takes 2 bases off V and 6 bases off J; junction bases not matched to a gene: 6. CDR1 and CDR2 are read off the germline V gene as WSHSY and SAAADI.

Input material: blood, either unsorted or a sorted T cell fraction (not recorded which). The rearranged chain carries TRBV10-2 and TRBJ2-3; 9 bases in the middle match TRBD2. The receptor was isolated from a male donor with ankylosing spondylitis. The DNA sequence follows: TGCGCCAGCAGTGAGCCCCCGCGGGGGGGGGATACGCAGTATTTT. Protein translation: CASSEPPRGGDTQYF.